This record looks at one T cell receptor (beta chain) sequence and its context. This entry belongs to a study of T cell responses to AZD1222 COVID-19 vaccine. This table comes from immunoSEQ multiplex PCR, and its TCRdb copy is limited to in-frame clones, with some not included. The sample lists 100,000 or so clones; about 87% were seen once. V lost 6 bases to trimming and J lost 5 bases; unmatched junction nucleotides: 5. CDR1 is MDHEN and CDR2 is SYDVKM in the germline V gene. The CDR3 length is 13 residues. This TCR derives from an adult in good health. This specimen was peripheral blood, taken on day 0 of AZD1222 vaccination. The chain employs TRBV28 and TRBJ1-1; 8 nucleotides match TRBD1. Here the CDR3 reads CASRFTGGTEAFF. In DNA form, the CDR3 reads TGTGCCAGCAGGTTTACAGGGGGAACTGAAGCTTTCTTT.